The 28 T cell receptor beta chains given below trace back to one sample, sequenced in a study of beta chain features in type 1 diabetes. As every portion of the isolated RNA was reverse transcribed, the sequencing read expressed TCRB transcripts. Profiled with immunoSEQ multiplex PCR; TCRdb holds only in-frame clones, not every one. The sample includes more than 300,000 clones, approximately 12% of them seen just once. The source material was naive CD4+ T cells from blood. The receptor set was obtained from a man aged 18 to 29 in good health.

This chain uses TRBV6-1 with TRBJ2-7; D ambiguous. Between the trimmed V and J ends, which lost 5 bases and 4 bases, there was a span of 18 bases. Germline loops: CDR1 MNHNS, CDR2 SASEGT. The CDR3 is 15 residues long. In DNA form, the CDR3 reads TGTGCCAGCAGTTCCGGGTTCATGCTACAATACGAGCAGTACTTC. Translated, it gives CASSSGFMLQYEQYF.

This chain connects TRBV30 to TRBJ2-1; 8 nucleotides agree with TRBD2. The CDR3 is made up of 16 amino acids. Germline trimming cut 5 bases from V and 1 base from J; bases unmatched to any gene: 10. Germline CDR1 is GTSNPN and CDR2 is SVGIG (reference sequence). DNA of the CDR3: TGTGCCTGGCAGCTTAGCGGGGTCCCTTCCTACAATGAGCAGTTCTTC. Translation gives CAWQLSGVPSYNEQFF.

The rearrangement links TRBV28 to TRBJ2-1, with D perhaps TRBD2 (5 bases). The V and J ends lost 4 bases and 12 bases respectively, with 10 bases between them. Germline assignment: CDR1 MDHEN and CDR2 SYDVKM. CDR3 length: 11 amino acids. The CDR3, as DNA: TGTGCCAGCAGTTCCGGACTTGGGCAGTTCTTC. The encoded protein is CASSSGLGQFF. The full variable domain, its missing parts supplied by reference TRBV28 and TRBJ2-1, is DVKVTQSSRYLVKRTGEKVFLECVQDMDHENMFWYRQDPGLGLRLIYFSYDVKMKEKGDIPEGYSVSREKKERFSLILESASTNQTSMYLCASSSGLGQFFGPGTRLTVL.

This rearrangement joins TRBV2 to TRBJ1-2, with 8 bases that match TRBD1. V shed 3 bases, J shed 4 bases, and the junction held 7 bases outside the gene matches. Germline V lookup: CDR1 SNHLY, CDR2 FYNNEI. The CDR3 is 15 amino acids. The CDR3 region has the DNA TGTGCCAGCAGTGAGGAGGCAGGGGGCGGCTATGGCTACACCTTC. Amino acid sequence: CASSEEAGGGYGYTF.

This sequence joins TRBV7-2 and TRBJ1-2; tentative D call: TRBD1 (6 bases). This CDR3 has 13 amino acids. Germline CDR1 and CDR2: SGHTA and FQGNSA. Trimming removed 5 bases at V and 9 bases at J, with 16 bases between. DNA of the CDR3: TGTGCCAGCAGCCCCCCGAGCAGGGGCAGCTACACCTTC. Translated: CASSPPSRGSYTF.

This clone was seen only a few times. The chain combines TRBV18 with TRBJ2-2, with D perhaps matching TRBD2 (7 bases). The CDR3 has 16 amino acids. V dropped 0 bases and J dropped 5 bases, with 13 bases sitting between them. CDR1 and CDR2 (germline): KGHSH, LQKENI. CDR3 loop: CASSPPRGAITGELFF. The CDR3 DNA reads as TGTGCCAGCTCACCACCACGGGGGGCGATTACCGGGGAGCTGTTTTTT.

Only a few counts were recorded for this clone. V usage is TRBV5-4 and J usage is TRBJ2-7, with a possible D match to TRBD1 (5 bases). V shed 1 base and J shed 6 bases, with 11 bases lying between them. CDR3 length: 13 amino acids. Germline lookup yields CDR1 SGHNT and CDR2 YYREEE (reference sequence). Written as DNA, the CDR3 is TGTGCCAGCAGCTTGCAGGGTCGAGGCGAGCAGTACTTC. As protein: CASSLQGRGEQYF.

This clone was counted once. The chain combines TRBV4-3 with TRBJ2-3; TRBD2 matches at 9 bases. The CDR3 is 18 residues long. Germline loops: CDR1 LGHNA, CDR2 YSLEER. V trimming: 0 bases; J trimming: 3 bases; junction bases outside the gene matches: 10. DNA of the CDR3: TGCGCCAGCAGCCAAGATGCTGGGGGGCGGGGGGGAACAGATACGCAGTATTTT. Its translation: CASSQDAGGRGGTDTQYF.

This clone came up a few times. J is TRBJ1-3 and V is TRBV7-9, with 9 bases identical to TRBD1. Trimming took 4 bases from V and 2 from J; bases not matched to a gene: 3. Germline values: CDR1 SEHNR, CDR2 FQNEAQ (reference sequence). This CDR3 contains 15 residues. The CDR3, as DNA: TGTGCCAGCAGCTCACAGGGGGCAGCTGGAAACACCATATATTTT. Encoded protein: CASSSQGAAGNTIYF.

Ten or more counts support this clone. This chain connects TRBV15 to TRBJ2-4; the D gene is possibly TRBD1 (5 bases). The germline CDR1 and CDR2 sequences are LNHNV and YYDKDF (reference sequence). The V end was cut by 2 bases, the J end by 7 bases, with 12 bases between. The CDR3 length is 14 residues. CDR3 sequence (DNA): TGTGCCACCAGCAGAAATCCTCAGGGTAACATTCAGTACTTC. Residues: CATSRNPQGNIQYF.

The chain employs TRBV9 and TRBJ1-1, with D maybe TRBD1 (5 bases). Germline-derived CDR1 and CDR2 are SGDLS and YYNGEE. This CDR3 region has 15 residues. Trimming removed 3 bases from V and 4 bases from J, with 16 bases in between. CDR3 region: CASSAAREMGTEAFF. CDR3 DNA sequence: TGTGCCAGCAGCGCAGCCAGGGAAATGGGCACTGAAGCTTTCTTT.

This rearrangement joins TRBV7-3 to TRBJ2-3; the D gene is possibly TRBD2 (6 bases). The CDR3 extends over 14 amino acids. Germline CDR1 and CDR2: SGHTA and FQGTGA. The V end lost 5 bases, the J end lost 6 bases, and 15 bases lay between the germline ends. Here the CDR3 reads CASSHRDFGDTQYF. The CDR3 nucleotides are TGTGCCAGCAGCCACCGGGACTTCGGGGATACGCAGTATTTT.

This clone was seen a few times. V is TRBV10-3 and J is TRBJ1-5; TRBD1 agrees at 9 bases. Trimming cost V 7 bases and J 4 bases; bases outside gene matches: 11. The CDR3 is 16 residues long. CDR1 and CDR2 (germline): ENHRY, SYGVKD. The CDR3 loop is CAITITMTGGNQPQHF. In DNA, the CDR3 is TGTGCCATCACCATCACCATGACAGGGGGAAATCAGCCCCAGCATTTT.

The gene calls are TRBV7-9 and TRBJ1-1; 7 bases line up with TRBD1. The germline CDR1 and CDR2 sequences are SEHNR and FQNEAQ (reference sequence). V lost 2 bases and J lost 5; bases outside the gene matches: 14. The CDR3 runs to 17 residues. CDR3 residues: CASSLTVTGTFGTEAFF. The CDR3 coding sequence is TGTGCCAGCAGCTTAACCGTGACAGGGACTTTTGGGACTGAAGCTTTCTTT. Together with reference TRBV7-9 and TRBJ1-1, the CDR3 gives the full variable domain: DTGVSQNPRHKITKRGQNVTFRCDPISEHNRLYWYRQTLGQGPEFLTYFQNEAQLEKSRLLSDRFSAERPKGSFSTLEIQRTEQGDSAMYLCASSLTVTGTFGTEAFFGQGTRLTVV.

This clone was picked up one time. This rearrangement joins TRBV7-9 to TRBJ2-6; D gene unclear. Germline CDR1 is SEHNR and CDR2 is FQNEAQ (reference sequence). Trimming pared 3 bases from V and 0 bases from J, leaving 9 bases between. The CDR3 sequence is 16 residues long. The CDR3 region has the DNA TGTGCCAGCAGCTTCGATACGGGCTCTGGGGCCAACGTCCTGACTTTC. Translated, it gives CASSFDTGSGANVLTF.

There are many counts of this clone. Within the sample, other DNA sequences also encode this same CDR3. The CDR3 spells CSVDRGTGELFF. The CDR3 bases are TGCAGCGTTGATAGGGGAACCGGGGAGCTGTTTTTT. The chain combines TRBV29-1 with TRBJ2-2, with D maybe TRBD1 (5 bases). V lost 3 bases and J lost 5, with 7 bases in between. Germline CDR1 reads SQVTM; CDR2 reads ANQGSEA. This CDR3 comprises 12 residues.

This rearrangement joins TRBV19 to TRBJ2-1, with a tentative D call TRBD2 (5 bases). V shed 4 bases and J shed 7 bases, with 26 bases lying between them. The CDR3 runs to 18 residues. Germline-derived CDR1 and CDR2 are LNHDA and SQIVND (reference sequence). Written as DNA, the CDR3 is TGTGCCAGTAGTAAGGGAGCCGGTGGTAGGGTCGGACGGAATGAGCAGTTCTTC. Translation: CASSKGAGGRVGRNEQFF.

The chain couples TRBV19 to TRBJ2-1; D is perhaps TRBD1 (6 bases). CDR1 and CDR2 (germline): LNHDA, SQIVND (reference sequence). The length of the CDR3 is 12 residues. V lost 6 bases, J lost 6 bases, and 9 bases lay in between. CDR3 DNA: TGTGCCAGTAGGAGAGGGGGCAATGAGCAGTTCTTC. Its protein is CASRRGGNEQFF.

This clone was counted only a few times. The genes are TRBV7-2 and TRBJ2-7; perhaps TRBD2 as D (5 bases). CDR1 is SGHTA and CDR2 is FQGNSA in the germline V gene. The V gene lost 8 bases and the J gene lost 3 bases, with 8 bases spanning the gap. This CDR3 spans 11 amino acids. The CDR3 region has the DNA TGTGCCAGCGGGAGATACTACGAGCAGTACTTC. Protein sequence: CASGRYYEQYF.

This chain joins TRBV7-2 and TRBJ2-7; D call uncertain. Trimming took 5 bases from V and 2 from J, leaving 16 bases between them. The CDR3 spans 15 residues. CDR1 SGHTA and CDR2 FQGNSA come from the germline V gene. CDR3 in DNA: TGTGCCAGCAGCCACAGCCCCCAGTCAGCCTACGAGCAGTACTTC. It encodes CASSHSPQSAYEQYF.

This chain joins TRBV25-1 and TRBJ1-1; maybe TRBD1 (5 bases). V dropped 0 bases and J dropped 11 bases, with 13 bases sitting between them. Germline V lookup: CDR1 MGHDK, CDR2 SYGVNS. The CDR3 extends over 13 amino acids. CDR3 nucleotides: TGTGCCAGCAGTGAATATGGTCGGCGGGGCGCTTTCTTT. Translated: CASSEYGRRGAFF.

In this sample, this clone turned up a few times. The chain combines TRBV29-1 with TRBJ2-7; possibly TRBD1 for D (5 bases). Looked up from germline, CDR1 is SQVTM and CDR2 is ANQGSEA. V dropped 4 bases and J dropped 4 bases, with 17 bases sitting between them. The CDR3 totals 14 residues. CDR3 loop: CSVAGPGMVYEQYF. The DNA for the CDR3 is TGCAGCGTTGCGGGCCCAGGGATGGTGTACGAGCAGTACTTC.

The chain uses TRBV10-3 and TRBJ1-1; possible D gene TRBD1, 5 bases. The CDR3 consists of 12 residues. Germline-derived CDR1 and CDR2 are ENHRY and SYGVKD. CDR3 sequence (DNA): TGTGCGGCGGGGCAGAGGAACACTGAAGCTTTCTTT. Translated, it gives CAAGQRNTEAFF.

This chain links TRBV19 with TRBJ2-1; D is uncertain. The germline gives CDR1 LNHDA, CDR2 SQIVND (reference sequence). This CDR3 region has 14 residues. The V gene lost 5 bases and the J gene lost 3 bases, with 11 bases spanning the gap. In DNA form, the CDR3 reads TGTGCCAGTAGTTTCGCGCAAGACTACAATGAGCAGTTCTTC. It codes for CASSFAQDYNEQFF.

The rearrangement joins TRBV7-2 to TRBJ2-5; 7 bases align to TRBD1. The ends lost 5 bases at V and 5 bases at J; junction bases unmatched: 5. This CDR3 region has 13 residues. In germline, CDR1 is SGHTA, CDR2 FQGNSA. This CDR3 is CASSTTGTETQYF. CDR3 bases: TGTGCCAGCAGCACGACAGGGACCGAGACCCAGTACTTC. Variable domain in full (rest from reference TRBV7-2 and TRBJ2-5): GAGVSQSPSNKVTEKGKDVELRCDPISGHTALYWYRQSLGQGLEFLIYFQGNSAPDKSGLPSDRFSAERTGGSVSTLTIQRTQQEDSAVYLCASSTTGTETQYFGPGTRLLVL.

The gene calls are TRBV19 and TRBJ2-1; TRBD2 aligns across 9 bases. The V and J ends lost 8 bases and 5 bases, in that order; junction bases with no gene match: 10. The germline V gene has CDR1 LNHDA and CDR2 SQIVND (reference sequence). The CDR3 is 15 residues long. CDR3 sequence reads: CASSRSGGTNNEQFF. The CDR3, as DNA: TGTGCCAGTTCCCGTAGCGGGGGAACGAACAATGAGCAGTTCTTC.

The J gene is TRBJ2-7, the V gene TRBV7-9; the D gene is possibly TRBD2 (6 bases). The CDR3 loop spans 14 amino acids. The V gene's germline CDR1 is SEHNR and CDR2 FQNEAQ (reference sequence). V lost 5 bases and J 7 bases, leaving 18 bases between the germline ends. The CDR3 DNA reads as TGTGCCAGCAGCGTCGGGACGGGGGAAGAAGAGCAGTACTTC. Protein sequence: CASSVGTGEEEQYF.

Of note for this clone: The same CDR3 also results from other DNA sequences found in this sample. The genes are TRBV2 and TRBJ2-1; D is ambiguous. Between the trimmed V and J ends, which lost 6 bases and 0 bases, there was a span of 6 bases. The CDR3 totals 13 residues. Germline CDR1 SNHLY, CDR2 FYNNEI. The CDR3 region is CASRRSSYNEQFF. In nucleotides, the CDR3 is TGTGCCAGCAGACGGAGCTCCTACAATGAGCAGTTCTTC.